This TCR beta chain is drawn from a study of blood T cell repertoires in COVID-19. Study-level information: Nucleic acid was either cDNA or gDNA, and it came from T cells, B-cell-depleted T cells, or PBMCs.

Looked up from germline, CDR1 is SGHVS and CDR2 is FQNEAQ. V shed 1 base, J shed 2 bases, and the junction held 9 bases outside the gene matches. The CDR3 covers 19 residues. Sequenced by immunoSEQ multiplex PCR; TCRdb stores in-frame clones only, minus some. The sample consists of around 130,000 clones, roughly 90% of them appearing once. Seattle patient enrollment occurred during active infection, with longitudinal follow-up thereafter. This TCR was sampled from a man aged 60 to 69 with COVID-19, enrolled during active disease. J is TRBJ2-2 and V is TRBV7-8; 11 nucleotides agree with TRBD2. Specimen: peripheral blood. CDR3 in DNA: TGTGCCAGCAGCTTAGAAGTGTTAGCGGGAGGGCCTAACACCGGGGAGCTGTTTTTT. As protein: CASSLEVLAGGPNTGELFF.